This T cell receptor (beta chain) was documented in a study of CD8+CD57+ T cells in acquired aplastic anemia. At the level of the study: Sorted cells (CD4+ and CD8+) yielded DNA amounts that averaged about 3.4 ug. In CD4+ cells, healthy donors produced an average of about 11 million reads. The study's findings and limits: Roughly 30 CD8+ CDR3 sequences occurred in both the patients and the controls.

Genomic DNA served as template for TCR beta VDJ and CDR3 profiling. TCRdb re-called the reads with MiXCR, one entry per CDR3 protein. This table holds about 210,000 distinct CDR3 sequences, under 65% found once. With 10 bases removed from V and 1 base from J, the gap between germline ends came to 13 bases. The CDR3 consists of 13 residues. Germline V gene data show CDR1 as ENHRY and CDR2 as SYGVKD. This clonotype was counted a few times. Its antigen is not identified. The specimen sequenced was sorted CD4+, CD8+, or CD8+CD57+ T cells (not recorded which) from PBMCs. This TCR derives from a human donor in good health. The chain has TRBV10-3 and TRBJ1-1, with a tentative D call TRBD1 (5 bases). DNA of the CDR3: TGTGCCACCACGCAGGACAAGAACACTGAAGCTTTCTTT. This translates into CATTQDKNTEAFF.